A selection of T cell receptor beta chains follows, all from one sample in a study of beta chain bispecific antibodies for T cell cancers. TCRdb used MiXCR to reprocess the 5' RACE reads, holding one entry per CDR3 protein. The table includes 15,000 to 20,000 distinct CDR3 sequences, 2% to 2.5% detected once. No cognate antigen is known for these TCRs. The sequencing input was healthy donor T cells cultured with leukemia cells. The source of these receptors is a human donor in good health. Some clones in this sample may be carry-over from other donors' samples. The CDR3 runs from the conserved cysteine through the conserved F or W. A D gene is named only where the DNA matches it firmly. Only part of the rows carry a size: once, few, many, or a class if the clone is expanded.

d_call	v_call	j_call	clone_size	cdr3_nt	cdr3_aa
NA	TRBV30	TRBJ2-1	many	TGTGCCTGGAGTCAGGGGGGGAATGAGCAGTTCTTC	CAWSQGGNEQFF
TRBD1	TRBV29-1	TRBJ1-1	many	TGCAGCGTCGCAAATAGCAGGGGGCGCCTCACTGAAGCTTTCTTT	CSVANSRGRLTEAFF
NA	TRBV7-9	TRBJ2-7	many	TGTGCCAGCAGCCCGGCGCGGGGGCAGATCTACGAGCAGTACTTC	CASSPARGQIYEQYF
TRBD2	TRBV7-6	TRBJ2-7	many	TGTGCCAGCAGCTTAGAGAGCGGGGGGCTCTACGAGCAGTACTTC	CASSLESGGLYEQYF
NA	TRBV7-6	TRBJ2-7	many	TGTGCCAGCAGCTGGCTGGGCGGGGAGCAGTACTTC	CASSWLGGEQYF
NA	TRBV3-1	TRBJ1-2	many	TGTGCCAGCAGCCAAGATAATGTGGCATACCAAATGGATGGCTACACCTTC	CASSQDNVAYQMDGYTF
NA	TRBV6-2/TRBV6-3	TRBJ1-6	many	TGTGCCAGCAGTGACCGATCGGGTCGATCCCTCCACTTT	CASSDRSGRSLHF
NA	TRBV18	TRBJ2-3	many	TGTGCCAGCTCCTTCTACGGGAGTTCTGTGGATACGCAGTATTTT	CASSFYGSSVDTQYF
NA	TRBV5-1	TRBJ1-1	medium-sized	TGCGCCAGCAGCTTGGCAGGGCTCACTGAAGCTTTCTTT	CASSLAGLTEAFF
NA	TRBV28	TRBJ1-3	many	TGTGCCAGCAGATCTCGACACCTCTCTGGAAACACCATATATTTT	CASRSRHLSGNTIYF
TRBD1	TRBV20-1	TRBJ2-7	many	TGCAGTGCTGGGAGACAGGGGGTCTACGAGCAGTACTTC	CSAGRQGVYEQYF
TRBD1	TRBV19	TRBJ1-5	many	TGTGCCAGTAGAACAGGGGGGTTTAGACCCCAGCATTTT	CASRTGGFRPQHF
NA	TRBV7-2	TRBJ2-7	many	TGTGCCACCAGATCAGGGGCGTACGAGCAGTACTTC	CATRSGAYEQYF
NA	TRBV30	TRBJ1-4	many	TGTGCCTGGAATTTGGGTATGATAGGAGAAAAACTGTTTTTT	CAWNLGMIGEKLFF
NA	TRBV5-1	TRBJ2-7	many	TGCGCCAGCAGCGACTCCCGGGACGAGCAGTACTTC	CASSDSRDEQYF
TRBD1	TRBV5-1	TRBJ2-1	many	TGCGCCAGCAGCTTGGGACAGGGAATTAACAATGAGCAGTTCTTC	CASSLGQGINNEQFF
TRBD1	TRBV4-1	TRBJ1-6	many	TGCGCCAGCAGCCAGACAGGGCTTAATTCACCCCTCCACTTT	CASSQTGLNSPLHF
TRBD1	TRBV28	TRBJ2-1	many	TGTGCCAGCAGTCCGTACCCCCGGGACAGGGGATACGATGAGCAGTTCTTC	CASSPYPRDRGYDEQFF
NA	TRBV5-1	TRBJ1-1	many	TGCGCCAGCAGCACCGCCCGTCACCTTACCAGGAACACTGAAGCTTTCTTT	CASSTARHLTRNTEAFF
TRBD2	TRBV7-8	TRBJ2-5	many	TGTGCCAGCAGCCCCTATAGCGGGGGAGGAGAGACCCAGTACTTC	CASSPYSGGGETQYF
TRBD2	TRBV3-1	TRBJ2-1	many	TGTGCCAGCAGCCCACCCTTAAGCGGGGGGCTAATTCACAATGAGCAGTTCTTC	CASSPPLSGGLIHNEQFF
NA	TRBV20-1	TRBJ2-1	many	TGCAGTGCTAGAGTTCCGTCGGGGCGTAATGAGCAGTTCTTC	CSARVPSGRNEQFF
TRBD1	TRBV7-8	TRBJ1-5	many	TGTGCCAGCAGCCCCCGGACAGGGACCCAGCCCCAGCATTTT	CASSPRTGTQPQHF
TRBD2	TRBV10-3	TRBJ2-5	many	TGTGCCATCAACGCGGGGGGCCCACAAGAGACCCAGTACTTC	CAINAGGPQETQYF
NA	TRBV19	TRBJ2-2	few	TGTGCCAGTAGTATAGGGGCCGACTTCGACACCGGGGAGCTGTTTTTT	CASSIGADFDTGELFF
NA	TRBV12-3/TRBV12-4	TRBJ2-3	many	TGTGCCAGCAGCCCAGATAGCACAGATACGCAGTATTTT	CASSPDSTDTQYF
NA	TRBV9	TRBJ1-4	many	TGTGCCAGCAGCGGTTCAGGGACCGATAATGAAAAACTGTTTTTT	CASSGSGTDNEKLFF
TRBD1	TRBV5-1	TRBJ2-7	medium-sized	TGCGCCAGCAGCCCTGGGGGGGACAGGGGCTACGAGCAGTACTTC	CASSPGGDRGYEQYF
NA	TRBV27	TRBJ1-5	many	TGTGCCAGCGCCCGATCAGGGGTTCCTAGCAATCAGCCCCAGCATTTT	CASARSGVPSNQPQHF
TRBD2	TRBV13	TRBJ2-2	NA	TGTGCCAGCAGCTTAGGCAGCGGGGGGGCCTCGAACACCGGGGAGCTGTTTTTT	CASSLGSGGASNTGELFF
NA	TRBV5-1	TRBJ1-4	many	TGCGCCAGCAGCTTAACTGGGCAAATAAATGAAAAACTGTTTTTT	CASSLTGQINEKLFF
NA	TRBV29-1	TRBJ2-3	many	TGCAGCGTTGAAGGGGGTACGCAGTATTTT	CSVEGGTQYF
NA	TRBV7-6	TRBJ2-7	many	TGTGCCAGCAGCCCGTGGGGCAGTTCATCCTACGAGCAGTACTTC	CASSPWGSSSYEQYF
NA	TRBV16	TRBJ2-7	many	TGTGCCAGCAGTGATCGGGGGCCCTACGAGCAGTACTTC	CASSDRGPYEQYF
TRBD2	TRBV13	TRBJ2-3	many	TGTGCCAGCAGCTTTTATCCGGGGACTAGCGGGGGGGCCCGTACGCAGTATTTT	CASSFYPGTSGGARTQYF
NA	TRBV6-1	TRBJ1-3	many	TGTGCCAGCAAAATTGGAAACACCATATATTTT	CASKIGNTIYF
NA	TRBV20-1	TRBJ2-3	many	TGCAGTGCTAGCGGGGACTCGGCAACAGATACGCAGTATTTT	CSASGDSATDTQYF
TRBD1	TRBV12-3/TRBV12-4	TRBJ2-7	many	TGTGCCAGCAGTTCGGGGACAGTTGGCGAGCAGTACTTC	CASSSGTVGEQYF
TRBD2	TRBV13	TRBJ2-7	many	TGTGCCAGCAGTACAACTAGCGGGGGTTACGAGCAGTACTTC	CASSTTSGGYEQYF